This T cell receptor (beta chain) stems from a study of cytomegalovirus exposure and HLA in healthy donors. Study conclusions and caveats: Further analysis, carried out later, found HLA-associated TCR beta chains more clonally expanded than equally common other chains. Researchers catalogued about 160 TCR beta chains as cytomegalovirus-associated. As immune exposure information, only CMV serostatus was available.

PCR used 60 Vbeta primers and 13 Jbeta primers. How the authors handled the data: About 11 million of the 80 million or so unique TCR beta chains counted in a later analysis were shared. Only in-frame clones appear in the TCRdb table, and some are missing; sequencing was by immunoSEQ multiplex PCR. V, J and clone size are taken as reported in that table, and D and trimming were inferred from the DNA itself. The sample lists 85,000 to 110,000 clones; more than 75% were seen once. This CDR3 has 14 amino acids. V gave up 2 bases and J gave up 1 base, with 10 bases separating them. Germline CDR1 reads SGHRS; CDR2 reads YFSETQ. Notes on this clone: No antigen is known for it.

Sample: PBMCs. The J gene is TRBJ2-7, the V gene TRBV5-1; D possibly corresponds to TRBD1 (6 bases). This clonotype originated in a woman between 18 and 29 years old in good health and CMV-seropositive. The CDR3 DNA reads TGCGCCAGCAGCTTTAGGACAGAGTCCTACGAGCAGTACTTC. Its translation is CASSFRTESYEQYF.